The clone carrying this T cell receptor beta chain was detected a few times. Antigen specificity is unknown. This sample is drawn from a study of T cell repertoires in cytomegalovirus infection. Study information: It can be stated that public TCR beta signatures indicated CMV infection as well as a matching HLA type.

The ends were cut back, 4 bases at V and 1 base at J, with 12 bases in the middle. The length of the CDR3 is 15 residues. Germline CDR1 MDHEN, CDR2 SYDVKM. Points from the study as a whole: HLA-C-restricted CMV-specific TCR beta clonotypes prevailed in the ex vivo response.

TCRdb re-analysed the reads in MiXCR, keeping a single row per CDR3 protein. Among hundreds of thousands of distinct CDR3 sequences listed, 20% to 25% were seen once. This sequence joins TRBV28 and TRBJ2-3; tentative D call: TRBD1 (5 bases). Material: CD8+ T cells from PBMCs. The TCR was taken from a human donor in good health (CMV status not recorded). Some clones in this sample may be carry-over from other donors' samples. The CDR3 sequence: CASSSALQGTDTQYF. CDR3 DNA sequence: TGTGCCAGCAGTTCCGCTCTACAGGGCACAGATACGCAGTATTTT.